Below are 2 T cell receptor beta chains sequenced from a single sample in a study of T cell responses to AZD1222 COVID-19 vaccine. The protocol was immunoSEQ multiplex PCR, while the TCRdb copy is restricted to in-frame clones and leaves out a portion. The data contain approximately 130,000 clones, more than 85% of them singletons. Specimen: peripheral blood, collected on day 0 of AZD1222 vaccination. These receptors came from an adult in good health.

The chain combines TRBV2 with TRBJ1-4; perhaps TRBD1 as D (6 bases). The germline gives CDR1 SNHLY, CDR2 FYNNEI. The ends were cut back, 3 bases at V and 7 bases at J, with 12 bases in the middle. The CDR3 sequence is 14 residues long. The CDR3 DNA sequence: TGTGCCAGCAGTGACGGGGGCACGGGTGAAAAACTGTTTTTT. It is translated as CASSDGGTGEKLFF. Full variable domain (rest looked up from reference TRBV2 and TRBJ1-4): EPEVTQTPSHQVTQMGQEVILRCVPISNHLYFYWYRQILGQKVEFLVSFYNNEISEKSEIFDDQFSVERPDGSNFTLKIRSTKLEDSAMYFCASSDGGTGEKLFFGSGTQLSVL.

The chain employs TRBV6-5 and TRBJ1-2, with 9 bases identical to TRBD1. Trimming removed 5 bases from V and 2 bases from J; junction bases left unmatched: 6. The CDR3 runs 15 residues. The germline V gene encodes CDR1 MNHEY and CDR2 SVGAGI. CDR3 nucleotide sequence: TGTGCCAGCAGTACTTCACAGGGGGCCAACTATGGCTACACCTTC. As protein: CASSTSQGANYGYTF.